The 14 T cell receptor beta chains in this list originate from one sample, sequenced in a study of blood T cell repertoires in COVID-19. Here immunoSEQ multiplex PCR was the method, and the copy in TCRdb shows in-frame clones only, minus some. The data contain 110,000 to 150,000 clones, around 84% of them singletons. The sample taken for sequencing was peripheral blood. These receptors all come from a human donor in a cohort sampled during active COVID-19.

The V call is TRBV7-2, the J call TRBJ2-5, with D perhaps matching TRBD1 (6 bases). The germline CDR1 and CDR2 sequences are SGHTA and FQGNSA. V lost 4 bases to trimming and J lost 3 bases, with 12 bases between them. There are 14 residues in the CDR3. The CDR3 DNA reads as TGTGCCAGCAGCTCGGGACACCGAAAAGAGACCCAGTACTTC. It is translated as CASSSGHRKETQYF.

The V and J genes are TRBV5-4 and TRBJ2-7, with 9 bases that match TRBD2. With V trimmed by 3 bases and J by 7 bases, 8 bases remained unmatched. Germline CDR1 is SGHNT and CDR2 is YYREEE (reference sequence). The CDR3 length is 14 residues. CDR3 residues: CASSSSGGPSEQYF. The CDR3 bases are TGTGCCAGCAGCTCAAGCGGGGGGCCCTCAGAGCAGTACTTC.

J is TRBJ2-3 and V is TRBV30, with D possibly TRBD2 on 6 matching bases. This CDR3 has 12 amino acids. Per germline, CDR1 GTSNPN and CDR2 SVGIG (reference sequence). V dropped 3 bases and J dropped 6 bases, with 10 bases sitting between them. CDR3 loop: CAWRATSDTQYF. As DNA, the CDR3 is TGTGCCTGGAGGGCAACTAGCGATACGCAGTATTTT.

The rearrangement uses TRBV28 and TRBJ2-7, with 8 bases aligning to TRBD2. Germline lookup yields CDR1 MDHEN and CDR2 SYDVKM. After removal of 8 bases from V and 1 base from J, the junction contained 10 bases not matched to a gene. The CDR3 is made up of 15 amino acids. The CDR3: CASLPGSSGSYEQYF. The CDR3 bases are TGTGCCAGCCTCCCAGGGTCTAGCGGGTCCTACGAGCAGTACTTC.

The CDR3 is CASGLGLAGPRNEQFF. The CDR3 DNA follows: TGTGCTAGTGGTTTGGGACTAGCGGGCCCTAGGAATGAGCAGTTCTTC. The gene calls are TRBV12-5 and TRBJ2-1; 10 bases agree with TRBD2. CDR1 is LGHNT and CDR2 is FRNRAP in the germline V gene. V gave up 1 base and J gave up 7 bases; unmatched junction bases: 7. The CDR3 sequence is 16 residues long.

V is TRBV4-2 and J is TRBJ2-2; TRBD1 might be the D (6 bases). The CDR3 loop spans 16 amino acids. CDR1 is LGHNA and CDR2 is YNFKEQ in the germline V gene. V lost 4 bases and J 1 base, leaving 13 bases between the germline ends. The CDR3 sequence is CASSLLGAMNTGELFF. The CDR3 DNA follows: TGTGCCAGCAGCCTATTGGGGGCGATGAACACCGGGGAGCTGTTTTTT.

The chain couples TRBV30 to TRBJ2-5, with a possible D match to TRBD2 (6 bases). Germline V CDR1 and CDR2: GTSNPN, SVGIG (reference sequence). CDR3 length: 11 amino acids. Trimming left V 3 bases short and J 7 bases short, with 9 bases between. CDR3 DNA: TGTGCCTGGAGGACTAGTCTGACCCAGTACTTC. Translating gives CAWRTSLTQYF.

The chain uses TRBV6-5 and TRBJ2-3, with D perhaps matching TRBD2 (7 bases). The germline gives CDR1 MNHEY, CDR2 SVGAGI. Between the trimmed V and J ends, which lost 0 bases and 7 bases, there was a span of 14 bases. There are 15 residues in the CDR3. In DNA form, the CDR3 reads TGTGCCAGCAGTTACTCCCAGAAGGGGGGGTATACGCAGTATTTT. This encodes CASSYSQKGGYTQYF.

The table lists this clone with a count of one. The chain carries TRBV7-2 and TRBJ2-1; 13 bases match TRBD2. The V and J ends lost 6 bases and 7 bases, in that order; junction bases with no gene match: 9. In germline, CDR1 is SGHTA, CDR2 FQGNSA. The CDR3 has 16 residues. The chain's CDR3 is CASREGLAGEGNEQFF. The DNA for the CDR3 is TGTGCCAGCAGGGAAGGACTAGCGGGAGAGGGGAATGAGCAGTTCTTC.

The chain joins TRBV29-1 to TRBJ2-1, with 7 bases fitting TRBD2. In germline, CDR1 is SQVTM, CDR2 ANQGSEA. Germline trimming cut 0 bases from V and 9 bases from J; bases unmatched to any gene: 11. This CDR3 region has 15 residues. The CDR3 loop is CSVEDGLAGDGEQFF. Written as DNA, the CDR3 is TGCAGCGTTGAAGATGGATTGGCGGGAGACGGTGAGCAGTTCTTC.

This clone was recorded once. The chain employs TRBV7-2 and TRBJ2-1, with D maybe TRBD1 (6 bases). Germline-derived CDR1 and CDR2 are SGHTA and FQGNSA. This CDR3 is 14 amino acids long. V lost 1 base and J 8 bases, leaving 12 bases between the germline ends. This CDR3 is CASSLGGQTDEQFF. The CDR3 DNA is TGTGCCAGCAGCTTAGGGGGACAAACGGATGAGCAGTTCTTC.

The rearrangement uses TRBV30 and TRBJ1-2; D gene ambiguous. Trimming took 6 bases from V and 8 from J, leaving 10 bases between them. The CDR3 length is 10 residues. Germline loops: CDR1 GTSNPN, CDR2 SVGIG (reference sequence). The CDR3 reads CACLAGGYTF. CDR3 coding DNA: TGTGCCTGTTTGGCTGGCGGCTACACCTTC.

The chain has TRBV9 and TRBJ1-2, with a tentative D call TRBD1 (6 bases). Trimming removed 0 bases at V and 4 bases at J, with 13 bases between. This CDR3 region has 15 residues. Germline V gene data show CDR1 as SGDLS and CDR2 as YYNGEE. For the CDR3, the DNA is TGTGCCAGCAGCGTAGCTCCAGGGACAATCTATGGCTACACCTTC. Translation gives CASSVAPGTIYGYTF.

This sequence joins TRBV19 and TRBJ2-5, with D perhaps matching TRBD1 (6 bases). V was cut by 1 base and J by 1 base, with 10 bases left in between. This CDR3 spans 15 amino acids. Germline CDR1 is LNHDA and CDR2 is SQIVND (reference sequence). In nucleotides, the CDR3 is TGTGCCAGTAGTATAGGCGGACAGTTCCAAGAGACCCAGTACTTC. This codes for CASSIGGQFQETQYF.